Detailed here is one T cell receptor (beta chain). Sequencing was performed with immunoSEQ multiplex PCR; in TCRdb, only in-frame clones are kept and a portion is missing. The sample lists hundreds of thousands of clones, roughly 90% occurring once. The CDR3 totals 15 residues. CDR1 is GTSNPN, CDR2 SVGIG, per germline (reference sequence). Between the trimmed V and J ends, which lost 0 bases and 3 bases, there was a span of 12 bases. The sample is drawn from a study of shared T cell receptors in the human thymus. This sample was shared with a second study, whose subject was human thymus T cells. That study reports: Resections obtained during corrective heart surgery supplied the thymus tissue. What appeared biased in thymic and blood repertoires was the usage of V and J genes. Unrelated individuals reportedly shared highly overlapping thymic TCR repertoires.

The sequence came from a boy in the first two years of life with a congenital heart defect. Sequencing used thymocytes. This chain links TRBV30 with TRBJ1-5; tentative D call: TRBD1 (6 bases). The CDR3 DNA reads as TGTGCCTGGAGTGTACTTGGGACACACAATCAGCCCCAGCATTTT. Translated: CAWSVLGTHNQPQHF.